This entry lists 28 T cell receptor beta chains sequenced from one sample in a study of CD8 T cells in Susac syndrome. A quantity of roughly 0.5 to 1 ug RNA underwent reverse transcription using random hexamers. TCRdb re-analysed the immunoSEQ multiplex PCR reads in MiXCR, keeping a single row per CDR3 protein. This table has approximately 94,000 distinct CDR3 sequences, approximately 95% appearing once. The source material was CD8+ T cells from PBMCs. The receptors stem from a human donor with Susac syndrome.

The rearrangement uses TRBV19 and TRBJ2-7; tentatively, D is TRBD1 or TRBD2 (6 bases each). Deletions cut 11 bases from V and 4 bases from J, with 15 bases between. The germline CDR1 and CDR2 sequences are LNHDA and SQIVND (reference sequence). The CDR3 runs to 12 residues. The CDR3 nucleotides are TGTGCCCCGGGGGCTCTTTCATACGAGCAGTACTTC. Amino acids: CAPGALSYEQYF.

The V and J genes are TRBV20-1 and TRBJ2-5, with a tentative D call TRBD2 (6 bases). The CDR3 is 16 amino acids. Deletions cut 5 bases from V and 3 bases from J, with 22 bases between. Germline V gene data show CDR1 as DFQATT and CDR2 as SNEGSKA (reference sequence). CDR3 residues: CSAFILPRDWEETQYF. The DNA for the CDR3 is TGCAGTGCTTTTATCCTGCCCCGGGACTGGGAAGAGACCCAGTACTTC.

This clonotype was seen just once. This chain connects TRBV3-1 to TRBJ2-1, with 11 bases identical to TRBD2. Germline lookup yields CDR1 LGHDT and CDR2 YNNKEL (reference sequence). This CDR3 comprises 16 residues. V lost 5 bases, J lost 4 bases, and 7 bases stayed unmatched. Written as DNA, the CDR3 is TGTGCCAGCAGCGTCACTAGCGGGGGCCTTTACAATGAGCAGTTCTTC. This encodes CASSVTSGGLYNEQFF.

This chain connects TRBV14 to TRBJ2-1; D perhaps matches TRBD1 (5 bases). V shed 4 bases and J shed 15 bases, with 16 bases lying between them. From germline, CDR1 is SGHDN and CDR2 FVKESK. This CDR3 has 12 amino acids. The CDR3 reads CASSPPAGRPFF. The CDR3 DNA reads as TGTGCCAGCAGCCCGCCCGCAGGGCGACCGTTCTTC.

V and J are TRBV12-3 or TRBV12-4 and TRBJ2-7; D unresolved. The CDR3 spans 14 residues. V was clipped by 5 bases and J by 2 bases, with 13 bases between them. Here the CDR3 reads CASSPRTAPYEQYF. The CDR3 DNA reads TGTGCCAGCAGTCCAAGGACGGCACCCTACGAGCAGTACTTC.

The chain couples TRBV11-2 to TRBJ2-3; the D gene is possibly TRBD2 (7 bases). Trimming stripped 10 bases from V and 1 base from J, with 18 bases between. The CDR3 consists of 15 residues. CDR1 and CDR2 (germline): SGHAT, FQNNGV. CDR3 nucleotide sequence: TGTGCCACCGAATCCGGGGGGCGGGGCACAGATACGCAGTATTTT. Protein sequence: CATESGGRGTDTQYF.

This clonotype was counted once. The chain is built from TRBV15 and TRBJ2-1; 7 bases align to TRBD2. Germline-derived CDR1 and CDR2 are LNHNV and YYDKDF (reference sequence). This CDR3 has 13 amino acids. The trim removed 4 bases at V and 6 bases at J, leaving 3 bases unmatched. CDR3 coding DNA: TGTGCCACCAGCAACGGGGAGGGCAATGAGCAGTTCTTC. Translation gives CATSNGEGNEQFF.

This chain connects TRBV20-1 to TRBJ2-5; D is unclear. In germline, CDR1 is DFQATT, CDR2 SNEGSKA (reference sequence). This CDR3 region has 12 residues. Trimming removed 7 bases at V and 4 bases at J, with 13 bases between. The CDR3 loop is CSELEEGETQYF. CDR3 DNA: TGCAGTGAGCTCGAAGAAGGAGAGACCCAGTACTTC.

The rearrangement links TRBV12-3 or TRBV12-4 to TRBJ2-5; the match to TRBD2 covers 11 bases. J lost 5 bases, V lost 6 bases, and 2 bases had no gene match. This CDR3 spans 13 amino acids. CDR3 nucleotide sequence: TGTGCCAGCAGAAGGACTAGCGGGGAGACCCAGTACTTC. Encoded protein: CASRRTSGETQYF.

V gene TRBV4-1 combines with J gene TRBJ1-6; tentative D call: TRBD1 (5 bases). Germline V gene data show CDR1 as MGHRA and CDR2 as YSYEKL. The CDR3 consists of 14 residues. Deletions cut 1 base from V and 10 bases from J, with 11 bases between. CDR3 in DNA: TGCGCCAGCAGCCAAGGGGGACTGCTCTCACCCCTCCACTTT. Protein sequence: CASSQGGLLSPLHF.

This clonotype was seen just once. V is TRBV14 and J is TRBJ2-1; D not resolved. V was shortened by 4 bases and J by 0 bases, with 7 bases between the two germline ends. The CDR3 runs 14 residues. Germline CDR1 is SGHDN and CDR2 is FVKESK. CDR3 residues: CASSPWNSYNEQFF. The CDR3 region has the DNA TGTGCCAGCAGCCCCTGGAACTCCTACAATGAGCAGTTCTTC.

This chain joins TRBV18 and TRBJ2-1; D call uncertain. The germline V gene encodes CDR1 KGHSH and CDR2 LQKENI. The CDR3 is made up of 13 amino acids. V shed 1 base and J shed 12 bases, with 13 bases lying between them. This CDR3 is CASSPRNPPVQFF. The CDR3 nucleotides are TGTGCCAGCTCACCACGTAATCCCCCTGTGCAGTTCTTC.

The V gene is TRBV28, the J gene TRBJ2-5; the D gene is possibly TRBD2 (5 bases). The V end lost 4 bases, the J end lost 5 bases, and 14 bases lay between the germline ends. The germline CDR1 and CDR2 sequences are MDHEN and SYDVKM. The length of the CDR3 is 14 residues. For the CDR3, the DNA is TGTGCCAGCAGTTCAATGAGGGCATACGAGACCCAGTACTTC. It specifies CASSSMRAYETQYF.

This clonotype has only one observation. This rearrangement joins TRBV7-3 to TRBJ2-3; 8 bases fit TRBD2. CDR1 and CDR2 (germline): SGHTA, FQGTGA. V lost 5 bases to trimming and J lost 2 bases; unmatched junction nucleotides: 6. The CDR3 extends over 15 amino acids. The CDR3: CASSPQAGVTDTQYF. The CDR3 DNA reads TGTGCCAGCAGCCCCCAAGCGGGGGTCACAGATACGCAGTATTTT.

The chain has TRBV15 and TRBJ2-1, with 10 bases fitting TRBD2. The V gene's germline CDR1 is LNHNV and CDR2 YYDKDF (reference sequence). CDR3 size: 16 residues. With V trimmed by 1 base and J by 11 bases, 11 bases remained unmatched. The CDR3 protein is CATSRGGLADNYKQFF. The CDR3 nucleotides are TGTGCCACCAGCAGAGGAGGACTAGCGGACAATTATAAGCAGTTCTTC.

This clonotype was counted only a few times. The chain employs TRBV12-3 or TRBV12-4 and TRBJ1-1; D unclear. Trimming took 7 bases from V and 5 from J, leaving 14 bases between them. The CDR3 contains 13 residues. CDR3 loop: CASNDPPGTEAFF. As DNA, the CDR3 is TGTGCCAGCAACGACCCCCCGGGGACTGAAGCTTTCTTT.

The chain couples TRBV9 to TRBJ2-3, with D tentatively TRBD2 (6 bases). V dropped 0 bases and J dropped 14 bases, with 19 bases sitting between them. Germline V gives CDR1 SGDLS, CDR2 YYNGEE. This CDR3 spans 14 amino acids. This CDR3 is CASSVGSSAQALYF. DNA of the CDR3: TGTGCCAGCAGCGTAGGGTCTAGCGCCCAGGCCCTGTATTTT.

J is TRBJ2-7 and V is TRBV10-3; D is possibly TRBD1 (5 bases). Germline CDR1 and CDR2: ENHRY and SYGVKD. V lost 6 bases, J lost 2 bases, and 14 bases lay in between. The CDR3 has 14 residues. CDR3 in amino acids: CAIRGPQGTYEQYF. CDR3 in DNA: TGTGCCATCAGGGGTCCCCAGGGCACCTACGAGCAGTACTTC.

The J gene is TRBJ2-7, the V gene TRBV28; 9 nucleotides align to TRBD1. The CDR3 runs to 14 residues. Germline V gene lookup returns CDR1 MDHEN and CDR2 SYDVKM. Trimming at V came to 7 bases and at J to 2 bases, leaving 6 bases not matched to a gene. The CDR3 sequence: CASMAWTGAYEQYF. The CDR3 DNA reads TGTGCCAGCATGGCCTGGACAGGGGCCTACGAGCAGTACTTC.

This chain joins TRBV28 and TRBJ2-5; D call uncertain. The CDR3 spans 16 residues. Trimming took off 4 bases at V and 5 bases at J, with 20 bases between the two ends. The germline gives CDR1 MDHEN, CDR2 SYDVKM. The CDR3 DNA reads TGTGCCAGCAGTTCGCCTGAACTCGGACGTTTGGAGACCCAGTACTTC. Translating gives CASSSPELGRLETQYF.

Worth noting for this clonotype: No DNA is shown, since the ends of the CDR3 on it are uncertain; the CDR3 is the one TCRdb lists. The chain is built from TRBV6-6 and TRBJ2-7. Germline values: CDR1 MNHNY, CDR2 SVGAGI (reference sequence). A total of 14 residues make up the CDR3, ends included. CDR3 in amino acids: CASSSSSVSYEQYF.

The chain employs TRBV13 and TRBJ2-1, with D perhaps matching TRBD2 (6 bases). The V gene's germline CDR1 is PRHDT and CDR2 FYEKMQ (reference sequence). This CDR3 region has 12 residues. V dropped 2 bases and J dropped 8 bases, with 7 bases sitting between them. The CDR3 here is CASSLSGDEQFF. CDR3 coding DNA: TGTGCCAGCAGCTTATCGGGGGATGAGCAGTTCTTC.

This rearrangement joins TRBV29-1 to TRBJ2-7; perhaps TRBD2 as D (6 bases). CDR1 is SQVTM and CDR2 is ANQGSEA in the germline V gene. The ends were cut back, 4 bases at V and 2 bases at J, with 18 bases in the middle. The CDR3 sequence is 15 residues long. The CDR3 here is CSVGRAPGRTYEQYF. CDR3 DNA sequence: TGCAGCGTTGGGCGAGCTCCGGGGAGGACCTACGAGCAGTACTTC.

The chain uses TRBV4-2 and TRBJ1-2; a possible D gene is TRBD1 (6 bases). This CDR3 contains 17 residues. The ends were cut back, 0 bases at V and 4 bases at J, with 18 bases in the middle. CDR1 and CDR2 from the germline V gene are LGHNA and YNFKEQ. The DNA for the CDR3 is TGTGCCAGCAGCCAAGAACAGTTGGATGGGGGGCCCTATGGCTACACCTTC. Its protein product is CASSQEQLDGGPYGYTF.

The CDR3 DNA reads as TGTGCCACTCGACCCCTAGCGGGGGACATTAATGATGAGCAGTTCTTC. It is translated as CATRPLAGDINDEQFF. This rearrangement joins TRBV2 to TRBJ2-1, with TRBD2 matching over 10 bases. Germline CDR1 SNHLY, CDR2 FYNNEI. This CDR3 is 16 amino acids long. Trimming took 10 bases from V and 8 from J; bases not matched to a gene: 17.

The V and J genes are TRBV20-1 and TRBJ2-3; possible D gene TRBD2, 5 bases. The length of the CDR3 is 16 residues. Looked up from germline, CDR1 is DFQATT and CDR2 is SNEGSKA (reference sequence). V lost 5 bases and J lost 0, with 18 bases in between. The DNA of the CDR3 is TGCAGTGCTTTGAACCGCCTAGCAACTAGCACAGATACGCAGTATTTT. Amino acids: CSALNRLATSTDTQYF.

The rearrangement joins TRBV20-1 to TRBJ2-1; 7 bases align to TRBD2. Trimming removed 8 bases from V and 5 bases from J; junction bases left unmatched: 9. CDR1 DFQATT and CDR2 SNEGSKA come from the germline V gene (reference sequence). The CDR3 extends over 13 amino acids. In DNA form, the CDR3 reads TGCAGTAAACCCGGGACTACCGACAATGAGCAGTTCTTC. It yields the protein CSKPGTTDNEQFF.

V is TRBV4-2 and J is TRBJ1-2; D not resolved. Between the trimmed V and J ends, which lost 0 bases and 6 bases, there was a span of 8 bases. This CDR3 has 13 residues. Germline V CDR1 and CDR2: LGHNA, YNFKEQ. The CDR3 DNA sequence: TGTGCCAGCAGCCAAGATCCCCGAAATGGCTACACCTTC. It specifies CASSQDPRNGYTF.